The present T cell receptor (beta chain) was sequenced within a study of T cell responses to AZD1222 COVID-19 vaccine (dated by TCRdb to the early 2020s). With respect to the entire study: AZD1222 recipients given second doses at about 4 weeks or at about 12 weeks were pooled, since spike-specific TCR depth and breadth were not found to differ between the two schedules. A total of under 250 trial participants underwent TCR sequencing, of whom roughly 210 had received two doses of AZD1222 and approximately 25 had received two doses of the MenACWY control vaccine. Trial participants were enrolled into age subgroups of 18-55, 56-69 and 70-plus years, which contained 148, 28 and 57 TCR-sequenced participants, respectively.

Notes on this clone: This receptor's antigen is unknown. There are no base qualities to consult, and no much larger clone falls within one base.

The CDR3 regions of human TCRbeta chains were subjected to immunosequencing. Concerning the study's data processing: TCRs in the repertoires were compared against a reference library of SARS-CoV-2-specific TCRs that had been generated with the MIRA antigen-specificity platform. Breadth meant the fraction of unique TCRs that were SARS-CoV-2-associated, whereas depth meant the fraction of total T cells that were SARS-CoV-2-associated. Using the MIRA data, each spike-specific TCR was assigned both to the spike region to which the TCR was reactive and to a CD4 or CD8 class. Log10-transformed breadth and depth values were compared by one-way ANOVA with Sidak's multiple comparisons tests. TCRdb retrieved this table from immuneACCESS and kept in-frame rearrangements only. Not all clones are present; in checked studies, unresolved V genes account for under half, and no reason is known for the remainder. V and J calls and clone size are given by that table; D and trimming were obtained from the DNA. Counted in this sample were about 110,000 clones; 90% to 95% of them appeared once. The ten largest clones capture 7.5% of the sample.

The investigation overall reported the following: The 56-69-year group was small, and its depth increase did not reach significance, likely because of low power. Participants were mostly white British, with more females than males. The authors suggested clonal diversity may have been underestimated. The whole spike protein was spanned by vaccine-associated CD4 TCRs, and dominant responses were seen in regions 160-218 and 743-854. Because no day 14 peak-response samples were available, repertoires were characterized only after the peak T cell response. Conclusions about previously exposed vaccinees were limited because only six AZD1222 recipients were SARS-CoV-2 seropositive at baseline. Reportedly, almost half of the unique spike-specific TCRs recognized epitopes lying outside the regions that are mutated in the B.1.351 and B.1.1.7 variants. After two AZD1222 doses, spike-specific TCR breadth and depth were significantly higher than at day 0 and than in MenACWY recipients.

The label giving this sample's time point can be read as: baseline before first vaccination. Samples from vaccinated people were obtained from the UK trials COV001 and COV002, which included a single-blind randomized controlled phase 2/3 trial of AZD1222 (ChAdOx1 nCoV-19) in healthy adults. For TCRbeta chain sequencing, PBMC samples from trial participants were taken at day 0 and at day 28 after the second dose. This clonotype was obtained from an adult in good health. The specimen comprised peripheral blood, sampled on day 0 of AZD1222 vaccination.

The encoded CDR3 is CSASSQGAHIGYTF. The DNA is TGCAGTGCTAGTAGTCAGGGGGCCCATATTGGCTACACCTTC. The sequence links TRBV20-1 to TRBJ1-2, with 8 middle bases fitting TRBD1. From a lookup of the germline V gene (reference sequence), CDR1 and CDR2 are DFQATT and SNEGSKA. Reading from cysteine to phenylalanine, the CDR3 counts 14 amino acids. This entry keeps only the CDR3 DNA: 42 bases, framed from base 1. Compared with germline, V lacks 3 bases and J lacks 7 bases; bases without a gene match: 10.